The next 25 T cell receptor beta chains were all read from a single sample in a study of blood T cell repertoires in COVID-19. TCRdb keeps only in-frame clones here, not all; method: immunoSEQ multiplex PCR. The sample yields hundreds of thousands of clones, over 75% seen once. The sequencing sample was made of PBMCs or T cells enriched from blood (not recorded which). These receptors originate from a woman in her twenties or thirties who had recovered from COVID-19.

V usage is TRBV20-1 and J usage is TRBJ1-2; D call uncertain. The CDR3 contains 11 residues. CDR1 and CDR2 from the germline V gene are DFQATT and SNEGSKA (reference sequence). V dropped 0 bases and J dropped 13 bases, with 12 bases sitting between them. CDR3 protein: CSAREEITSTF. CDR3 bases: TGCAGTGCTAGAGAGGAGATCACAAGCACCTTC.

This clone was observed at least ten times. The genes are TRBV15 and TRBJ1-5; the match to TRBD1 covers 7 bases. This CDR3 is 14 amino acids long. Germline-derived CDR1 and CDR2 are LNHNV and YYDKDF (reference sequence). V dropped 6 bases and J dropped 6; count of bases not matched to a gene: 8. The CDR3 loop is CATSDRVTGQPQHF. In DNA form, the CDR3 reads TGTGCCACCAGTGACAGGGTGACGGGTCAGCCCCAGCATTTT.

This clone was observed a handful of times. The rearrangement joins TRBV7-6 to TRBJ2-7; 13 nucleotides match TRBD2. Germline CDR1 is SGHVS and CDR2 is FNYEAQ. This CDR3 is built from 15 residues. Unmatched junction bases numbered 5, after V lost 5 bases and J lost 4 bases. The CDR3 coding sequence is TGTGCCAGCAGCCAAGGGACTAGCGGGGTTTACGAGCAGTACTTC. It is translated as CASSQGTSGVYEQYF.

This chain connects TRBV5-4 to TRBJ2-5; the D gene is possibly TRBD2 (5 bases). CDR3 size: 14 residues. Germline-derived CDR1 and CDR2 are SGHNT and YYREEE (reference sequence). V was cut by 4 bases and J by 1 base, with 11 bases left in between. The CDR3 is CASSVWTSQETQYF. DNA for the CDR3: TGTGCCAGCAGCGTATGGACTTCCCAAGAGACCCAGTACTTC.

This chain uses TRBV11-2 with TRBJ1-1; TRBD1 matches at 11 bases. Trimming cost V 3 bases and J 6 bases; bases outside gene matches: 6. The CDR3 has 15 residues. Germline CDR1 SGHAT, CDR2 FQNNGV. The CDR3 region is CASSLGGTGGSEAFF. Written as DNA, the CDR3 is TGTGCCAGCAGCTTGGGGGGGACAGGGGGATCTGAAGCTTTCTTT.

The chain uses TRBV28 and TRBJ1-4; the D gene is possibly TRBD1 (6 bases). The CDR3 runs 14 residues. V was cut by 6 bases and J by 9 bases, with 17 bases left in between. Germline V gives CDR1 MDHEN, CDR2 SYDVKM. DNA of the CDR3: TGTGCCAGCAGCCTTGAAGGGGGAAGAAAAAAACTGTTTTTT. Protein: CASSLEGGRKKLFF.

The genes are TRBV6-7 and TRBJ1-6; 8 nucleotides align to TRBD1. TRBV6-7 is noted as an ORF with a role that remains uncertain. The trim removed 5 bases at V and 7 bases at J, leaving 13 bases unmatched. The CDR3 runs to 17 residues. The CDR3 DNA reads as TGTGCCAGCAGTCATCCCTCCGGCAGGGGGCAAAATTCACCCCTCCACTTT. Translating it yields CASSHPSGRGQNSPLHF.

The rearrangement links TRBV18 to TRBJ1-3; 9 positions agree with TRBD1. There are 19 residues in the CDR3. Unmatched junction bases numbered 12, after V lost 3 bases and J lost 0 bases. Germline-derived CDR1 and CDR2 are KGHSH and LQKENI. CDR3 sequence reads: CASSPELAGTGISGNTIYF. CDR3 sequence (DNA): TGTGCCAGCTCACCTGAACTTGCCGGGACAGGGATCTCTGGAAACACCATATATTTT.

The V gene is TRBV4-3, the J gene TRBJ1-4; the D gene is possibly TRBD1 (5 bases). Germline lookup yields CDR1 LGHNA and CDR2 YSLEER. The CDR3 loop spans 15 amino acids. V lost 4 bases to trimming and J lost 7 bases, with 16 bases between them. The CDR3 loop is CASSPRGIRGEKLFF. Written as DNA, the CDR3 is TGCGCCAGCAGCCCACGGGGGATTCGGGGTGAAAAACTGTTTTTT.

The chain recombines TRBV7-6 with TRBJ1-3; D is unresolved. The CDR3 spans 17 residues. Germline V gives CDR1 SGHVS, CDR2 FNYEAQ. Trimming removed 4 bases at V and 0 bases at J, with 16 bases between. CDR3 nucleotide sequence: TGTGCCAGCAGCTACGGTCCTGACTCCTCCTCTGGAAACACCATATATTTT. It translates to CASSYGPDSSSGNTIYF.

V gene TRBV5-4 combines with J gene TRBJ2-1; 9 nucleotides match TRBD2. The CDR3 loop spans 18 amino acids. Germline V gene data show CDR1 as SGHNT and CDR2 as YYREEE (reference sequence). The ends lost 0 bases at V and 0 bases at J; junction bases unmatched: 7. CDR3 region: CASSLGGSGGNSYNEQFF. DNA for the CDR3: TGTGCCAGCAGCTTGGGGGGTAGCGGGGGCAACTCCTACAATGAGCAGTTCTTC.

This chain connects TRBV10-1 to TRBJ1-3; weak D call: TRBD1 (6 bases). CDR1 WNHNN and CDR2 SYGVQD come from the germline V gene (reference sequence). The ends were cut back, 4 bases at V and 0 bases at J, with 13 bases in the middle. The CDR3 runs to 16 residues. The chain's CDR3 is CASSAGAPNSGNTIYF. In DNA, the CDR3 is TGCGCCAGCAGTGCAGGGGCTCCCAACTCTGGAAACACCATATATTTT.

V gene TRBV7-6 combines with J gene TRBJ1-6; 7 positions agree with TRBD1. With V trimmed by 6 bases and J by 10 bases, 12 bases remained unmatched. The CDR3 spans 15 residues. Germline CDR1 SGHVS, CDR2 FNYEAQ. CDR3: CASSSYRGSGSPLHF. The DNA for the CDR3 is TGTGCCAGCAGTTCCTACAGGGGAAGTGGCTCACCCCTCCACTTT.

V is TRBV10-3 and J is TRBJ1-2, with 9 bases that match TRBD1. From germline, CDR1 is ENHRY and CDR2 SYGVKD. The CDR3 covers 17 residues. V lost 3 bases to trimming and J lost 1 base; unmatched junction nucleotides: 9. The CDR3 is CAISDRRDRDNNYGYTF. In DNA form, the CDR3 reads TGTGCCATCAGTGATAGGAGGGACAGGGACAATAACTATGGCTACACCTTC.

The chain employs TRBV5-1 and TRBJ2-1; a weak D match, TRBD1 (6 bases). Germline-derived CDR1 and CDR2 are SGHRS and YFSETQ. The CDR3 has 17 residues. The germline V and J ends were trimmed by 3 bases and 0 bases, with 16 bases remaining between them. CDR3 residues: CASSSSVTGSSYNEQFF. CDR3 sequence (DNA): TGCGCCAGCAGCTCCTCCGTAACAGGGAGCTCCTACAATGAGCAGTTCTTC.

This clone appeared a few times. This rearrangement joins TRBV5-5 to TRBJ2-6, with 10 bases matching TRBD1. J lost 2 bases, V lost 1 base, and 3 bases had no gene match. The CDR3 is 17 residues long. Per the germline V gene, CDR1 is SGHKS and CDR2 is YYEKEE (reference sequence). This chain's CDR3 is CASSLSGTGAGANVLTF. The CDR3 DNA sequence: TGTGCCAGCAGCTTGTCGGGGACAGGGGCTGGGGCCAACGTCCTGACTTTC. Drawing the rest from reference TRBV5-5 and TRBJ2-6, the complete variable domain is DAGVTQSPTHLIKTRGQQVTLRCSPISGHKSVSWYQQVLGQGPQFIFQYYEKEERGRGNFPDRFSARQFPNYSSELNVNALLLGDSALYLCASSLSGTGAGANVLTFGAGSRLTVL.

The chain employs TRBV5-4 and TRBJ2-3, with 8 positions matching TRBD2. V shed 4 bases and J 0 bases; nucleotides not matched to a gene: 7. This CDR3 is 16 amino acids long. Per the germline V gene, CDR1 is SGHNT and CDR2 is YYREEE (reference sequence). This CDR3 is CASSDVAGTSTDTQYF. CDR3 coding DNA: TGTGCCAGCAGCGACGTAGCGGGGACTAGCACAGATACGCAGTATTTT.

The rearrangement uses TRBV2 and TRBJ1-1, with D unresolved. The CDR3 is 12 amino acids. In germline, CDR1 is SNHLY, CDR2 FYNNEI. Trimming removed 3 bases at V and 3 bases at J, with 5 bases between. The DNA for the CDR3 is TGTGCCAGCAGTGATTATTACACTGAAGCTTTCTTT. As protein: CASSDYYTEAFF.

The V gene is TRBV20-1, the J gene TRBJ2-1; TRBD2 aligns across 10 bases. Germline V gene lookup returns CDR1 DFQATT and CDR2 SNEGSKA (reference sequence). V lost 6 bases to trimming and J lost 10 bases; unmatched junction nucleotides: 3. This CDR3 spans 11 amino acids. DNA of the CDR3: TGCAGTGCCAAACTAGCGGGGGAGCAGTTCTTC. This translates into CSAKLAGEQFF.

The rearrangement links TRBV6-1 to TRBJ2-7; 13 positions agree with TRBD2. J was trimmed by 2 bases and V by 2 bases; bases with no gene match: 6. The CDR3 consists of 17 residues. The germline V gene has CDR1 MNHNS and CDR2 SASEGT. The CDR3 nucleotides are TGTGCCAGCAGTGAAATGGGGACTAGCGGGATAGCCTACGAGCAGTACTTC. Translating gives CASSEMGTSGIAYEQYF.

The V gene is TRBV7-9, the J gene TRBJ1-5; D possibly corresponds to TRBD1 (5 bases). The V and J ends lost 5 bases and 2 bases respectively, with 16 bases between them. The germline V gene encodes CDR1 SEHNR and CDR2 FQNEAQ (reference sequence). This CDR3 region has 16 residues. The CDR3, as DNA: TGTGCCAGCAGCGCGGGACGTCCAGGCGGCAATCAGCCCCAGCATTTT. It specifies CASSAGRPGGNQPQHF.

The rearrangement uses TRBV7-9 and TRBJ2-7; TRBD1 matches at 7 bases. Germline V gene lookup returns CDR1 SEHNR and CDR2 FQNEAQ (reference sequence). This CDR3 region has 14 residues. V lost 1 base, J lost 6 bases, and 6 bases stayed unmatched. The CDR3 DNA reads TGTGCCAGCAGCTTAGTGACAGGGAGAGGCGAGCAGTACTTC. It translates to CASSLVTGRGEQYF.

CDR3 sequence reads: CASSWTSGSTDTQYF. The CDR3 DNA reads TGTGCCAGCAGCTGGACTAGCGGGAGTACAGATACGCAGTATTTT. The chain recombines TRBV7-9 with TRBJ2-3; the match to TRBD2 covers 13 bases. CDR3 length: 15 residues. From germline, CDR1 is SEHNR and CDR2 FQNEAQ (reference sequence). J was trimmed by 3 bases and V by 4 bases; bases with no gene match: 1.

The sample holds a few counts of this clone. In DNA, the CDR3 is TGTGCCAGCAGCCAAAGCCAGAACACTGAAGCTTTCTTT. This codes for CASSQSQNTEAFF. The chain employs TRBV14 and TRBJ1-1; D unresolved. The CDR3 covers 13 residues. The germline V and J ends were trimmed by 2 bases and 1 base, with 5 bases remaining between them. Germline values: CDR1 SGHDN, CDR2 FVKESK.

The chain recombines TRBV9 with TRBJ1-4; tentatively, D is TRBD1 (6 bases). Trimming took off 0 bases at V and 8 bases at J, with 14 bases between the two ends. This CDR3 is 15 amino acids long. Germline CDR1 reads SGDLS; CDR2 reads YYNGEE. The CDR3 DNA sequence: TGTGCCAGCAGCGTAGGGTGGGGGCAGGACGAAAAACTGTTTTTT. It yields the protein CASSVGWGQDEKLFF.